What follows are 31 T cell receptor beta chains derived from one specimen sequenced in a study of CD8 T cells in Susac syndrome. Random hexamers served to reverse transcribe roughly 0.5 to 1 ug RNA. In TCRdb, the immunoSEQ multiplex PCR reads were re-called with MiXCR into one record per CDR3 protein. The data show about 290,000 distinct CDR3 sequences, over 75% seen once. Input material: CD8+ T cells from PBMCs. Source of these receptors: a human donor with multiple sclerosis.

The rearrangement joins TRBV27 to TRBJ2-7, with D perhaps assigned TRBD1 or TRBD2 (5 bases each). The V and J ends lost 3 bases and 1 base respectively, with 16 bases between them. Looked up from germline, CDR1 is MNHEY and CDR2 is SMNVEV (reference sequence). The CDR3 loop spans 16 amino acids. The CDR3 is CASSLYGGVLSYEQYF. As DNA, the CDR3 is TGTGCCAGCAGTTTGTATGGGGGAGTTTTATCCTACGAGCAGTACTTC.

The CDR3 DNA sequence: TGCAGCGGGACAGGGGTGAACACCGGGGAGCTGTTTTTT. The encoded protein is CSGTGVNTGELFF. The chain has TRBV29-1 and TRBJ2-2, with 9 bases that match TRBD1. Germline V gene sequence: CDR1 SQVTM, CDR2 ANQGSEA. V lost 7 bases and J lost 1; bases outside the gene matches: 1. This CDR3 comprises 13 residues.

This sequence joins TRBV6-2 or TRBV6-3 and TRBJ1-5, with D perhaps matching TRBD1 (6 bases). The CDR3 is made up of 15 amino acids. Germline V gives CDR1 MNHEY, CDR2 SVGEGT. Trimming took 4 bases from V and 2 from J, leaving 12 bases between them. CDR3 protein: CASSFRGRGNQPQHF. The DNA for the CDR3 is TGTGCCAGCAGTTTCAGGGGAAGAGGCAATCAGCCCCAGCATTTT.

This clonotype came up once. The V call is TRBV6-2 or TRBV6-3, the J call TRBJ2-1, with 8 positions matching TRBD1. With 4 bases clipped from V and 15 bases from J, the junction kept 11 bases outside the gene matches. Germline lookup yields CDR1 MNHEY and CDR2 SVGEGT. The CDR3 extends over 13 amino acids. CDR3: CASSLRRQGLRFF. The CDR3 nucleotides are TGTGCCAGCAGTTTGCGGAGACAGGGGTTGAGGTTCTTC.

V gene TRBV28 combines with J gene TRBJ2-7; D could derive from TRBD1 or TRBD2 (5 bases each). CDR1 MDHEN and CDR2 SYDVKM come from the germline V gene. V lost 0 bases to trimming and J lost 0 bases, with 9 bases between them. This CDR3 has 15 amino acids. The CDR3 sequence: CASSLWAGSSYEQYF. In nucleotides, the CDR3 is TGTGCCAGCAGTTTATGGGCAGGGAGCTCCTACGAGCAGTACTTC.

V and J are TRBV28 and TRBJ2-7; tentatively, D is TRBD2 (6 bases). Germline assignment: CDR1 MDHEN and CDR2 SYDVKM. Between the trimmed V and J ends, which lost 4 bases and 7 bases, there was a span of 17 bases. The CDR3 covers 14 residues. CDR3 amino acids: CASSSGTRWAEQYF. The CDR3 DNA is TGTGCCAGCAGTTCAGGGACTCGGTGGGCTGAGCAGTACTTC.

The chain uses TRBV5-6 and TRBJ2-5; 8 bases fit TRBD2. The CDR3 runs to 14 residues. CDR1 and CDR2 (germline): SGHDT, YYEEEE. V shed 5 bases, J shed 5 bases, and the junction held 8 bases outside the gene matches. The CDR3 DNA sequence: TGTGCCAGCAGTCTCCGGGAGGGCCGCGAGACCCAGTACTTC. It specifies CASSLREGRETQYF.

CDR3: CAISETGTPTGELFF. CDR3 DNA: TGTGCCATCAGTGAGACCGGGACACCGACCGGGGAGCTGTTTTTT. V and J are TRBV10-3 and TRBJ2-2; tentatively, D is TRBD1 (6 bases). Germline lookup yields CDR1 ENHRY and CDR2 SYGVKD. The CDR3 loop spans 15 amino acids. With 2 bases removed from V and 5 bases from J, the gap between germline ends came to 12 bases.

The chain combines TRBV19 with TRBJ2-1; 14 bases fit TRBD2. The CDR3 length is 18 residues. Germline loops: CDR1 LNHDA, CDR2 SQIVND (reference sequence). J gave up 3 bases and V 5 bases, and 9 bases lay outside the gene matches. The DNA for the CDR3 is TGTGCCAGTAGTGGGGGACTAGCGGGAGTTCACTACTACAATGAGCAGTTCTTC. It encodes CASSGGLAGVHYYNEQFF.

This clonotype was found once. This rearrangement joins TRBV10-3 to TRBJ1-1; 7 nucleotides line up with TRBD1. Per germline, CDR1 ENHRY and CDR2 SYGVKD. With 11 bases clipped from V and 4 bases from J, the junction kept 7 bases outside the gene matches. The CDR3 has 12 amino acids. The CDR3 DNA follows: TGTGCCTCACAGGGGAAGACCACTGAAGCTTTCTTT. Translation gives CASQGKTTEAFF.

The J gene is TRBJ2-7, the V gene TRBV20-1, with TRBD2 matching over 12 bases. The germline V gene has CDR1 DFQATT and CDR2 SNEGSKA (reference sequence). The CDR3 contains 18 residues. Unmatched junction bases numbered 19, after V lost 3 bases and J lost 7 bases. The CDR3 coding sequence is TGCAGTGCTAGTCCTAATGGGCCCCTAGCGGGAGGGCCTACTGAGCAGTACTTC. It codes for CSASPNGPLAGGPTEQYF.

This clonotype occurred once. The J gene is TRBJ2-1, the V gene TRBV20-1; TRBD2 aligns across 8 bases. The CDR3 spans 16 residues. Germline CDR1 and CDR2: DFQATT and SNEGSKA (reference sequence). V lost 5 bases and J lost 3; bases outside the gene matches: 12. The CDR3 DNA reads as TGCAGTGCTCGGAGACCAGCGGGAGCGTACTACAATGAGCAGTTCTTC. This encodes CSARRPAGAYYNEQFF.

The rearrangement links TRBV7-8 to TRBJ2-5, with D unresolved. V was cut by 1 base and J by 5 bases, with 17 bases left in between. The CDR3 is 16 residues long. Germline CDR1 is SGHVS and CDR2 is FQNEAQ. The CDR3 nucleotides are TGTGCCAGCAGCTTAGACCGCCGGCTCATCGAGGAGACCCAGTACTTC. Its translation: CASSLDRRLIEETQYF.

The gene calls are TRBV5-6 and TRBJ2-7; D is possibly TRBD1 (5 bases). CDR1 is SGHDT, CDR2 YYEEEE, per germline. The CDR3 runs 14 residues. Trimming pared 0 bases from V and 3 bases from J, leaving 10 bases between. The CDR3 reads CASSLEGSNYEQYF. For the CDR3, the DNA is TGTGCCAGCAGCTTGGAGGGGTCAAACTACGAGCAGTACTTC.

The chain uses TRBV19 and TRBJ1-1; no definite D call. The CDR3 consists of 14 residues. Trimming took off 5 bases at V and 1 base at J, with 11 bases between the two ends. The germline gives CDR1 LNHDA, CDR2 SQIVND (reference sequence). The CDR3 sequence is CASSPGEPNTEAFF. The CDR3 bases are TGTGCCAGTAGTCCTGGGGAGCCGAACACTGAAGCTTTCTTT. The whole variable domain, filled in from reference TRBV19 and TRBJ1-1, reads DGGITQSPKYLFRKEGQNVTLSCEQNLNHDAMYWYRQDPGQGLRLIYYSQIVNDFQKGDIAEGYSVSREKKESFPLTVTSAQKNPTAFYLCASSPGEPNTEAFFGQGTRLTVV.

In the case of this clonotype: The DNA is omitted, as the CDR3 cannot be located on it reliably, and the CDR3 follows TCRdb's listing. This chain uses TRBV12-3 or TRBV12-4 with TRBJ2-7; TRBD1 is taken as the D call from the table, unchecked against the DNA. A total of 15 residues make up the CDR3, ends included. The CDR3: CASSSKSLRHYEQYF.

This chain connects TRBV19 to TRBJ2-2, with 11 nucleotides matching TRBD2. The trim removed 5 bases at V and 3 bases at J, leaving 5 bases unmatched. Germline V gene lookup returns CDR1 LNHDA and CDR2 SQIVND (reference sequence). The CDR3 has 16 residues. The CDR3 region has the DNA TGTGCCAGTAGTTCACTAGCGGGAGTGGACACCGGGGAGCTGTTTTTT. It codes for CASSSLAGVDTGELFF. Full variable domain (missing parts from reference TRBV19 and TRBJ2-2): DGGITQSPKYLFRKEGQNVTLSCEQNLNHDAMYWYRQDPGQGLRLIYYSQIVNDFQKGDIAEGYSVSREKKESFPLTVTSAQKNPTAFYLCASSSLAGVDTGELFFGEGSRLTVL.

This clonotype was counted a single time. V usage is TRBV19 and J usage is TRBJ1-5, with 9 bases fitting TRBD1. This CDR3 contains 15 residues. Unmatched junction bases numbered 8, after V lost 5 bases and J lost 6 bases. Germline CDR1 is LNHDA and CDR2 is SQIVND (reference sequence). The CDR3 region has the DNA TGTGCCAGTAGTCTACGGACAGGGGAGTCTCAGCCCCAGCATTTT. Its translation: CASSLRTGESQPQHF.

CDR3 sequence: CASSLGTAAGELFF. The CDR3 DNA reads TGTGCCAGCAGCCTTGGGACTGCGGCCGGGGAGCTGTTTTTT. V usage is TRBV14 and J usage is TRBJ2-2; a possible D gene is TRBD2 (6 bases). CDR1 is SGHDN and CDR2 is FVKESK in the germline V gene. The CDR3 is 14 amino acids. Trimming shortened V by 4 bases and J by 6 bases, and 12 bases separated the two germline ends.

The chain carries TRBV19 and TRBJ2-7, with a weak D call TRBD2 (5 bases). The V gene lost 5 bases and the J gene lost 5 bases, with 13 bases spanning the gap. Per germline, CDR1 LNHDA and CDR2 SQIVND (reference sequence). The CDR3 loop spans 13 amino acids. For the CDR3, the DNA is TGTGCCAGTAGTGACCTAGCATCCAACGAGCAGTACTTC. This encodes CASSDLASNEQYF.

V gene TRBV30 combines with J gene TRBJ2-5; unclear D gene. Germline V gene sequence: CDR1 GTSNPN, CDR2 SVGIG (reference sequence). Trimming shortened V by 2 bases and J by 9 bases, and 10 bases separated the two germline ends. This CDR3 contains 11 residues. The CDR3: CAWSPNSPQYF. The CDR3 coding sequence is TGTGCCTGGAGTCCCAACAGTCCCCAGTACTTC.

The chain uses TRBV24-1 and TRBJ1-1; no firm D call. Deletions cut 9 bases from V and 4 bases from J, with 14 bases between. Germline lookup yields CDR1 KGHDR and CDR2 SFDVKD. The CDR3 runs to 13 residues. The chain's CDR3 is CATRGAVGTEAFF. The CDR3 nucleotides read TGTGCCACCCGTGGAGCGGTCGGCACTGAAGCTTTCTTT.

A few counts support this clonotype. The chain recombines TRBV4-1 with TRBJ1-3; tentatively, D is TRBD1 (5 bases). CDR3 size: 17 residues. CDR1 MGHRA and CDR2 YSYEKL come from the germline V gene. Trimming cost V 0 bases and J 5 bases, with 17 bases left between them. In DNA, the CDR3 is TGCGCCAGCAGCCAAGATAATCGGTGGGCAGGGAGAAACACCATATATTTT. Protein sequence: CASSQDNRWAGRNTIYF.

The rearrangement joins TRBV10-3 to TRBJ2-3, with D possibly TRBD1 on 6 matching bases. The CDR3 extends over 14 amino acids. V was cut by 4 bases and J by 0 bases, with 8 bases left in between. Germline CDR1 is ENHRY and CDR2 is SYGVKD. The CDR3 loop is CAISVTGSTDTQYF. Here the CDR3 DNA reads TGTGCCATCAGTGTGACAGGTAGCACAGATACGCAGTATTTT.

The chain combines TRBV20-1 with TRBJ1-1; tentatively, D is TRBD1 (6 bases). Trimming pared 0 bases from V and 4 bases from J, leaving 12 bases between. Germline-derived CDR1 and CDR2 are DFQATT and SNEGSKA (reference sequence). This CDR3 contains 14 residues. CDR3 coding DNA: TGCAGTGCTAGAGATACAGGGACGTTCACTGAAGCTTTCTTT. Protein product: CSARDTGTFTEAFF.

The CDR3 nucleotides read TGTGCCAGCAGTCCGGGGGTAGCTGATCAGCCCCAGCATTTT. Its translation is CASSPGVADQPQHF. The V gene is TRBV12-3 or TRBV12-4, the J gene TRBJ1-5; the D gene is possibly TRBD1 (5 bases). Trimming stripped 5 bases from V and 5 bases from J, with 13 bases between. CDR3 length: 14 residues.

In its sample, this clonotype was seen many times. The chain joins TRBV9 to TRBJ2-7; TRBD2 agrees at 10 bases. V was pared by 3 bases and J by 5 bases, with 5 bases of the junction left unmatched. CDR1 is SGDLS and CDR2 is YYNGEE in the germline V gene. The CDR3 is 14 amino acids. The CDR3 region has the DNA TGTGCCAGCAGCGCCAGCGGGAGGGCCGACGAGCAGTACTTC. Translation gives CASSASGRADEQYF.

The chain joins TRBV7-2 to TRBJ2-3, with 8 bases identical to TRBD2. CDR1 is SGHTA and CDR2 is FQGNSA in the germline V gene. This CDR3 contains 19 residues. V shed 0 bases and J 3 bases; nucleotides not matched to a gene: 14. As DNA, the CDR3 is TGTGCCAGCAGCTTAGCGCCTCTGAGCCCGGCGGGAGGAACAGATACGCAGTATTTT. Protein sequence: CASSLAPLSPAGGTDTQYF.

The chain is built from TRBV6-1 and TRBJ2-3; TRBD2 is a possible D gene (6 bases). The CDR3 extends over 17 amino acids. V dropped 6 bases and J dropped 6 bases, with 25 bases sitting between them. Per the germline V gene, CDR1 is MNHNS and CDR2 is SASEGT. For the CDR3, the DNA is TGTGCCAGCAGACCCACCCCCGGGACTGGGATCGCCGATACGCAGTATTTT. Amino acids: CASRPTPGTGIADTQYF.

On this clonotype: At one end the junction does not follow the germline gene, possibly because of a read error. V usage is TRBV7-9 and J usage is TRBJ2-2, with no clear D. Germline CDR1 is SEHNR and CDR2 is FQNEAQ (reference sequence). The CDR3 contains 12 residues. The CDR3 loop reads CAGSLYPRELFF. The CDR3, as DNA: TGTGCCGGCAGTCTGTACCCCCGGGAGCTGTTTTTT. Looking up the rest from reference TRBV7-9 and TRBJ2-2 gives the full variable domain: DTGVSQNPRHKITKRGQNVTFRCDPISEHNRLYWYRQTLGQGPEFLTYFQNEAQLEKSRLLSDRFSAERPKGSFSTLEIQRTEQGDSAMYLCAGSLYPRELFFGEGSRLTVL.

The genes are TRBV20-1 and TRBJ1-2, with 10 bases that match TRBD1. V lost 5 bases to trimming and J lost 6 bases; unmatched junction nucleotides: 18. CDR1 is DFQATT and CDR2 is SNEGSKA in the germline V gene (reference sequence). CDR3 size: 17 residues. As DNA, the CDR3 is TGCAGTGCTGATTGGGGGACAAAGGGACAGGGGCCCCATGGCTACACCTTC. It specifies CSADWGTKGQGPHGYTF.